This T cell receptor (beta chain) was profiled in a study of cytomegalovirus exposure and HLA in healthy donors. The study's findings and limits: Reported results showed that the classifier diagnosed cytomegalovirus status with high specificity and sensitivity. Most TCR sequences were uncommon, yet certain public TCRs appeared in many donors.

The donors were part of the validation cohort of over a hundred subjects. That cohort was separate from the first cohort, which comprised 500 to 850 subjects. For this clone: The antigen remains undetermined.

Unmatched junction bases numbered 9, after V lost 5 bases and J lost 4 bases. Germline-derived CDR1 and CDR2 are MNHEY and SVGAGI. The CDR3 is 15 amino acids. The method was immunoSEQ multiplex PCR; TCRdb's version includes in-frame clones alone and lacks a portion of them. The repertoire includes about 170,000 clones, 95% to 96% of them detected once, and under 0.9% sits in the top ten. The origin of this receptor is a young woman in good health and CMV-seronegative. The sequenced sample consisted of PBMCs. The V call is TRBV6-5, the J call TRBJ2-7; 9 nucleotides align to TRBD1. The CDR3, as DNA: TGTGCCAGCAGTCCCGGGACAGGGATTAGGTACGAGCAGTACTTC. This translates into CASSPGTGIRYEQYF.